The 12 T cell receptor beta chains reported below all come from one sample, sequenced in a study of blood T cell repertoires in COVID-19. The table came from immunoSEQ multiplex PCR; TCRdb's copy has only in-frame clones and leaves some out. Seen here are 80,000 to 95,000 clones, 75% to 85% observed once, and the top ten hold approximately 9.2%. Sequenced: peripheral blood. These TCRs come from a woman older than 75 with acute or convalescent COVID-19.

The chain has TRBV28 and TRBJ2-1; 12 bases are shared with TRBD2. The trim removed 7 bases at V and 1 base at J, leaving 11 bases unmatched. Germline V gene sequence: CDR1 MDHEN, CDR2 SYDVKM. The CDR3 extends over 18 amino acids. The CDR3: CASTLFSGLAGSYNEQFF. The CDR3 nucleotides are TGTGCCAGCACTCTTTTCTCTGGACTAGCGGGGTCCTACAATGAGCAGTTCTTC. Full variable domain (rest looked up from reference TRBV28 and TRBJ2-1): DVKVTQSSRYLVKRTGEKVFLECVQDMDHENMFWYRQDPGLGLRLIYFSYDVKMKEKGDIPEGYSVSREKKERFSLILESASTNQTSMYLCASTLFSGLAGSYNEQFFGPGTRLTVL.

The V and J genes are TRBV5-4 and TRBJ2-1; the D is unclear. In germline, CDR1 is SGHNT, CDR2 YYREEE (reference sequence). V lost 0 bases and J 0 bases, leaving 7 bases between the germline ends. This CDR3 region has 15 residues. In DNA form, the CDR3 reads TGTGCCAGCAGCTTGGCTGTGAGCTCCTACAATGAGCAGTTCTTC. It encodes CASSLAVSSYNEQFF.

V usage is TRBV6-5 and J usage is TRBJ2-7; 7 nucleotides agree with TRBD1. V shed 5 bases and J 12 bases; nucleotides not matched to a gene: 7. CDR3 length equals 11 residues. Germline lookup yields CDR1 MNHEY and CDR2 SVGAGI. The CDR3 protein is CASSLTGLGYF. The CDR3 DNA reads TGTGCCAGCAGTCTGACAGGGTTGGGGTACTTC.

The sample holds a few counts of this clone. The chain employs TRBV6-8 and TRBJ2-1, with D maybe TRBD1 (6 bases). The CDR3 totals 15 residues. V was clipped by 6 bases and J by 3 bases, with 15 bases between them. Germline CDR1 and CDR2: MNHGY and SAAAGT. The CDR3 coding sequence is TGTGCCAGCAGGCCGGGACACCATCTCTACAATGAGCAGTTCTTC. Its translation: CASRPGHHLYNEQFF.

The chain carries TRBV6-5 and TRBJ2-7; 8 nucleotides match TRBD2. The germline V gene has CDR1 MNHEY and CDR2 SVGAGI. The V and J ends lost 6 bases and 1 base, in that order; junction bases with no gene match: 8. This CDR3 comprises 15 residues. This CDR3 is CASRKVAGLSYEQYF. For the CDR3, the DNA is TGTGCCAGCAGGAAGGTAGCGGGACTATCCTACGAGCAGTACTTC.

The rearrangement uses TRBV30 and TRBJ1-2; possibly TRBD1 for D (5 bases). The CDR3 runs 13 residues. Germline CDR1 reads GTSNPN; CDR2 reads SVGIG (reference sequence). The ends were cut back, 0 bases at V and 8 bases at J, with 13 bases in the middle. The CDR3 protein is CAWSVRQGLGYTF. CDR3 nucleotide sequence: TGTGCCTGGAGTGTAAGGCAGGGTTTGGGCTACACCTTC.

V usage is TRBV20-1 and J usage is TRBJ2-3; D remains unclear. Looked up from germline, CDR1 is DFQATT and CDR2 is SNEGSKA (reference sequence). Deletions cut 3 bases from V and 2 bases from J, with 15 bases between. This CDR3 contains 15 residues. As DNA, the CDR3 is TGCAGTGCTAGTATCCCGCTAACCCACACAGATACGCAGTATTTT. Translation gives CSASIPLTHTDTQYF.

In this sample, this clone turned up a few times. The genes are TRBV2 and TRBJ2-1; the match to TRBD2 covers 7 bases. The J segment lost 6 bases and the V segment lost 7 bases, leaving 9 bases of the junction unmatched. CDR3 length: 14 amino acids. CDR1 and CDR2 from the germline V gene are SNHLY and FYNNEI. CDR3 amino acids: CASTLGEGLNEQFF. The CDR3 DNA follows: TGTGCCAGCACCCTAGGGGAGGGACTCAATGAGCAGTTCTTC.

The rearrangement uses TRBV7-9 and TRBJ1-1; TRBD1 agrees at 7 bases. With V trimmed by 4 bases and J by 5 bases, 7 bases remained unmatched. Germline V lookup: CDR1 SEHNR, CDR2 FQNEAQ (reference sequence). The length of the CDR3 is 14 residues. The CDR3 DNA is TGTGCCAGCAGCTCACAGGGGAGTATGACTGAAGCTTTCTTT. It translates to CASSSQGSMTEAFF.

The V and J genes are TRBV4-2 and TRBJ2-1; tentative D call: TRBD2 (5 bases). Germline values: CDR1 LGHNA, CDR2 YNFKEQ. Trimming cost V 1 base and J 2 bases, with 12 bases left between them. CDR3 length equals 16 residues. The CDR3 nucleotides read TGTGCCAGCAGCCAAGCAATGACGGGGACCTACAATGAGCAGTTCTTC. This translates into CASSQAMTGTYNEQFF.

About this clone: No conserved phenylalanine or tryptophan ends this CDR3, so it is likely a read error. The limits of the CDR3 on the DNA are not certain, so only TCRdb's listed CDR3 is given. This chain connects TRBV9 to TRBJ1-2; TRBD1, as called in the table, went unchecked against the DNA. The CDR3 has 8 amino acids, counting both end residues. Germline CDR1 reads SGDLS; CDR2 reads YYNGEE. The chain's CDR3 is CATGSLRV.

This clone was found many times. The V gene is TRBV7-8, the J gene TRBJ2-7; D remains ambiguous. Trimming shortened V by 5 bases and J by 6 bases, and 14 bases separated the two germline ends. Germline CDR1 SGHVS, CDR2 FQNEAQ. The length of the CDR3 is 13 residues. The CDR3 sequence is CASSPIRGGEQYF. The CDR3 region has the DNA TGTGCCAGCAGCCCAATCCGAGGCGGCGAGCAGTACTTC.